A selection of T cell receptor beta chains follows, all from one sample in a study of blood T cell repertoires in COVID-19. Here immunoSEQ multiplex PCR was the method, and the copy in TCRdb shows in-frame clones only, minus some. There are some 91,000 clones in the sample; about 80% occur only once, and around 7% lies in the top ten. Sequenced sample: peripheral blood. The receptors stem from a man aged 70 or older with acute or convalescent COVID-19. Both conserved end residues are part of each CDR3. Fields, in order: J gene, D gene, clone size, V gene, CDR3 protein, CDR3 DNA. A D gene is named only where the DNA matches it firmly. Rows may omit the clone size; those that give it use once, few, many or a size class.

TRBJ2-7	NA	NA	TRBV29-1	CSVGRGRGPYEQYF	TGCAGCGTTGGTCGCGGCAGGGGCCCCTACGAGCAGTACTTC
TRBJ2-3	NA	NA	TRBV4-2	CASSQDGSHSRRHTQYF	TGTGCCAGCAGCCAAGATGGCAGCCACTCCCGGAGGCATACGCAGTATTTT
TRBJ1-1	NA	NA	TRBV11-3	CASSRTSNTGAFF	TGTGCCAGCAGCCGGACTTCGAACACTGGAGCTTTCTTT
TRBJ2-3	NA	NA	TRBV4-2	CASSPPGGGTDTQYF	TGTGCCAGCAGCCCACCGGGGGGCGGCACAGATACGCAGTATTTT
TRBJ1-3	NA	NA	TRBV9	CASSVLGGTGNTIYF	TGTGCCAGCAGCGTACTCGGGGGTACTGGAAACACCATATATTTT
TRBJ1-2	NA	NA	TRBV6-1	CASSEMAGYTF	TGTGCCAGCAGTGAAATGGCTGGCTACACCTTC
TRBJ2-3	TRBD1	NA	TRBV6-5	CASRAGTGTDTQYF	TGTGCCAGCAGAGCCGGGACAGGTACAGATACGCAGTATTTT
TRBJ1-6	NA	NA	TRBV19	CASSYSQSNSPLHF	TGTGCCAGTAGTTATTCGCAGTCCAATTCACCCCTCCACTTT
TRBJ2-5	TRBD2	NA	TRBV10-2	CASSELAGANSKGTQYF	TGCGCCAGCAGTGAACTAGCGGGGGCAAACTCTAAGGGGACCCAGTACTTC
TRBJ1-2	NA	NA	TRBV6-5	CASRPMGGNHGYTF	TGTGCCAGCAGACCTATGGGGGGTAATCATGGCTACACCTTC
TRBJ2-7	NA	once	TRBV5-6	CASTPRDRPSYEQYF	TGTGCCAGCACCCCGAGGGATCGACCATCCTACGAGCAGTACTTC
TRBJ2-4	NA	NA	TRBV5-1	CASSLEGEPKNIQYF	TGCGCCAGCAGCTTGGAAGGGGAACCCAAAAACATTCAGTACTTC
TRBJ2-3	TRBD1	NA	TRBV10-3	CAISQTGASTDTQYF	TGTGCCATCAGTCAAACAGGGGCTAGCACAGATACGCAGTATTTT
TRBJ1-4	NA	NA	TRBV6-6	CASSYLQPPGKLFF	TGTGCCAGCAGTTACCTCCAGCCCCCAGGGAAACTGTTTTTT
TRBJ2-5	TRBD2	once	TRBV24-1	CATSAAGTSVETQYF	TGTGCCACCAGTGCTGCAGGGACTAGCGTGGAGACCCAGTACTTC
TRBJ2-2	TRBD2	few	TRBV5-1	CASSSVAGDTGELFF	TGCGCCAGCAGCTCTGTAGCGGGGGACACCGGGGAGCTGTTTTTT
TRBJ2-1	TRBD2	NA	TRBV9	CASSVYSGGPDEQFF	TGTGCCAGCAGCGTATATTCGGGAGGGCCGGATGAGCAGTTCTTC
TRBJ2-3	TRBD1	NA	TRBV3-1/TRBV3-2	CASSQSPGQGMYF	TGTGCCAGCAGCCAGTCCCCGGGACAGGGAATGTATTTT
TRBJ2-7	NA	NA	TRBV18	CASSQGTLSYEQYF	TGTGCCAGCTCCCAAGGGACACTCTCCTACGAGCAGTACTTC
TRBJ2-6	NA	NA	TRBV5-1	CASSLAARGAGSGANVLTF	TGCGCCAGCAGCTTGGCCGCTCGGGGGGCGGGCTCTGGGGCCAACGTCCTGACTTTC
TRBJ1-2	TRBD1	NA	TRBV6-5	CASSFGDSANYGYTF	TGTGCCAGCAGTTTTGGGGACAGCGCTAACTATGGCTACACCTTC
TRBJ2-3	TRBD2	NA	TRBV5-4	CASSRSYSGGEDTQYF	TGTGCCAGCAGCCGTTCCTATAGCGGGGGGGAAGATACGCAGTATTTT
TRBJ2-2	TRBD2	NA	TRBV2	CASSDPQSAGGYTGELFF	TGTGCCAGCAGTGATCCCCAAAGCGCGGGAGGGTACACCGGGGAGCTGTTTTTT
TRBJ2-5	NA	NA	TRBV7-2	CASTLRTGGAQYF	TGTGCCAGCACCCTCAGGACTGGTGGCGCCCAGTACTTC
TRBJ1-1	NA	NA	TRBV5-1	CASSPLGQGGSGAFF	TGCGCCAGCAGCCCCTTGGGGCAGGGAGGTTCCGGAGCTTTCTTT
TRBJ2-3	NA	NA	TRBV7-9	CASSRDSTDTQYF	TGTGCCAGCAGCCGGGACTCCACAGATACGCAGTATTTT
TRBJ2-3	TRBD1	NA	TRBV6-2/TRBV6-3	CASSQLNNRGEGTDTQYF	TGTGCCAGCAGTCAACTAAATAACAGGGGAGAGGGCACAGATACGCAGTATTTT
TRBJ2-5	TRBD1	medium-sized	TRBV5-1	CASSLGGTATVQETQYF	TGCGCCAGCAGCTTGGGGGGGACAGCGACCGTACAAGAGACCCAGTACTTC
TRBJ1-1	TRBD1	NA	TRBV29-1	CSADGQGRPEAFF	TGCAGCGCCGACGGACAGGGTCGGCCTGAAGCTTTCTTT
TRBJ1-6	NA	NA	TRBV5-1	CASSLTGQSDSPLHF	TGCGCCAGCAGCTTGACTGGACAGTCCGATTCACCCCTCCACTTT
TRBJ2-1	NA	NA	TRBV5-6	CASSSDGAHYNEQFF	TGTGCCAGCAGCTCCGATGGGGCCCATTACAATGAGCAGTTCTTC
TRBJ1-4	NA	NA	TRBV11-2	CASSYQGTGGKLFF	TGTGCCAGCAGCTACCAGGGGACCGGCGGAAAACTGTTTTTT
TRBJ2-5	TRBD1	NA	TRBV3-1/TRBV3-2	CASSLQGEVETQYF	TGTGCCAGCAGTCTACAGGGGGAGGTTGAGACCCAGTACTTC